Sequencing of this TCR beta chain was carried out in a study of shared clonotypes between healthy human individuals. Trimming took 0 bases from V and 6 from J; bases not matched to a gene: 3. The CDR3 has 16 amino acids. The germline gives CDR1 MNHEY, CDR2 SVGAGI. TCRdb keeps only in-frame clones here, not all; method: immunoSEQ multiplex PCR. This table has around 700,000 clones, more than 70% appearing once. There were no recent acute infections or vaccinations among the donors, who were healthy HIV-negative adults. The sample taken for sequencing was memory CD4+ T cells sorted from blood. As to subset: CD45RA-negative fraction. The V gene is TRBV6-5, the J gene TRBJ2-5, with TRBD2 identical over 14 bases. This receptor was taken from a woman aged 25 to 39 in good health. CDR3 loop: CASSYSGTSGSKTQYF. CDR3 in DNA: TGTGCCAGCAGTTACTCCGGGACTAGCGGGAGTAAGACCCAGTACTTC.